This TCR beta chain derives from a study of CD8 T cells in Susac syndrome. RNA was extracted with the RNeasy kit, and a quantity of about 0.45 to 1 ug was reverse transcribed using random hexamers. It was immunoSEQ multiplex PCR that amplified TCR beta CDR3 across 54 Vbeta and 13 Jbeta. TCRdb reprocessed the immunoSEQ multiplex PCR reads via MiXCR and lists one record per CDR3 protein. The sample lists roughly 80,000 distinct CDR3 sequences, 85% to 95% occurring once. From blood CD8+ and CD4+ T cells, the TCR beta chain was sequenced. In contrast to the negatively isolated CD8+ and CD4+ T cells, TEMRA cells were FACS-enriched. CDR3 length: 16 residues. V was clipped by 5 bases and J by 6 bases; unmatched bases: 16. Germline loops: CDR1 MNHNS, CDR2 SASEGT.

V gene TRBV6-1 combines with J gene TRBJ2-7; 7 nucleotides line up with TRBD2. Sample: CD4+ T cells from PBMCs. The clonotype comes from a human donor with Susac syndrome. CDR3 sequence (DNA): TGTGCCAGCAGTCGAACGCAACTAGCGATCGGCTCCGAGCAGTACTTC. Encoded protein: CASSRTQLAIGSEQYF.